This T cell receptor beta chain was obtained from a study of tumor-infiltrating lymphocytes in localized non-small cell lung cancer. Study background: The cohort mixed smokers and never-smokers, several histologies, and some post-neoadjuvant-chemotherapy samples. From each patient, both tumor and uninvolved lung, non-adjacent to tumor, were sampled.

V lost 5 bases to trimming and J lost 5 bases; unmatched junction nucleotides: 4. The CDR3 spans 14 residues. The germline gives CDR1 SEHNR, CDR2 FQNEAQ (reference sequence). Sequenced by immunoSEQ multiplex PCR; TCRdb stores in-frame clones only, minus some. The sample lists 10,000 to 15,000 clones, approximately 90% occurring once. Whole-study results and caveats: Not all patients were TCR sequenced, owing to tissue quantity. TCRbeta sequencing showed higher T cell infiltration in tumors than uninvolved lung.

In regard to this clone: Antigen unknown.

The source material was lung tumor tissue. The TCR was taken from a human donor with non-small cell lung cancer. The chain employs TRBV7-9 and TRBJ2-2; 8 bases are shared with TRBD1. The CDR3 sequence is CASSTGGWTGELFF. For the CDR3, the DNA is TGTGCCAGCAGCACAGGGGGGTGGACCGGGGAGCTGTTTTTT.